This T cell receptor beta chain comes out of a study of blood T cells in healthy people across ages. General observations from the study: PBMCs were not sorted, which prevented a conclusive comparison of naive versus antigen-experienced cells.

Each individual donor underwent a draw of roughly 10 milliliters of peripheral blood. Per germline, CDR1 DFQATT and CDR2 SNEGSKA (reference sequence). This CDR3 is built from 15 residues. Trimming left V 1 base short and J 5 bases short, with 15 bases between. Together with a sample-barcoded 5' primer, a J-beta primer mix was included in a second PCR lasting roughly 6 to 12 cycles. Every cDNA was tagged by a template-switch adaptor with 12 random nucleotides. TCRdb redid the calling of the 5' RACE reads with MiXCR, one entry per CDR3 protein. Found here are roughly 1,500,000 distinct CDR3 sequences, around two fifths of them singletons; the top ten hold 7.9%. This clonotype occurred a few times. Antigen specificity is unknown.

V gene TRBV20-1 combines with J gene TRBJ1-5, with D possibly TRBD1 on 5 matching bases. Sequencing was performed on blood. This clonotype originated in a woman in her late teens or twenties in good health. The CDR3: CSARAPGGKYQPQHF. CDR3 DNA: TGCAGTGCTAGAGCCCCTGGGGGAAAATATCAGCCCCAGCATTTT.